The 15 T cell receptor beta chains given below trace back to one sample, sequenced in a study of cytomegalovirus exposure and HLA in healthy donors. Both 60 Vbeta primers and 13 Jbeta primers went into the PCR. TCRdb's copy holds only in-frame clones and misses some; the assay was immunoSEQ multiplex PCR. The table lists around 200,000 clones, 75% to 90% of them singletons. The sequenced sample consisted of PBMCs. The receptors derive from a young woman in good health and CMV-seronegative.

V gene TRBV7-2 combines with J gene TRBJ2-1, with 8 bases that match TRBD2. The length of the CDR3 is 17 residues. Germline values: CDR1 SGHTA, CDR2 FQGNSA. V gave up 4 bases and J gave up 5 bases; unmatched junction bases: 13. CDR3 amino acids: CASSSLIVGTRNNEQFF. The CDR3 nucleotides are TGTGCCAGCAGCTCGCTTATCGTGGGGACTAGAAACAATGAGCAGTTCTTC.

CDR3: CASSMVAGADTQYF. In DNA form, the CDR3 reads TGCGCCAGCAGCATGGTAGCGGGGGCAGATACGCAGTATTTT. This chain links TRBV10-1 with TRBJ2-3; TRBD2 agrees at 9 bases. The V and J ends lost 6 bases and 4 bases, in that order; junction bases with no gene match: 5. Looked up from germline, CDR1 is WNHNN and CDR2 is SYGVQD (reference sequence). This CDR3 contains 14 residues.

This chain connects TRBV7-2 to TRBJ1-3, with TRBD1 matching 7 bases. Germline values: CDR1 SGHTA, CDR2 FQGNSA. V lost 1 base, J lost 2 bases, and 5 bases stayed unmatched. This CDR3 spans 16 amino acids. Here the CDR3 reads CASSLDRTGTGNTIYF. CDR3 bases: TGTGCCAGCAGCTTAGATCGGACAGGCACTGGAAACACCATATATTTT. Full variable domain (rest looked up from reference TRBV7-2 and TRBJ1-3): GAGVSQSPSNKVTEKGKDVELRCDPISGHTALYWYRQSLGQGLEFLIYFQGNSAPDKSGLPSDRFSAERTGGSVSTLTIQRTQQEDSAVYLCASSLDRTGTGNTIYFGEGSWLTVV.

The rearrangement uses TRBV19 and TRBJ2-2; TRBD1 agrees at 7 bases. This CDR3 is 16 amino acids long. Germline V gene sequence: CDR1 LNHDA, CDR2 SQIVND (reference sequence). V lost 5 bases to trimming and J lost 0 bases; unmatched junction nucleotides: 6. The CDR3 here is CASSLRQGPNTGELFF. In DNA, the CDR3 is TGTGCCAGTAGTTTACGACAGGGACCGAACACCGGGGAGCTGTTTTTT.

This CDR3 is CASSLASGVTGEQYF. CDR3 coding DNA: TGCGCCAGCAGCTTGGCCTCCGGGGTGACGGGCGAGCAGTACTTC. V usage is TRBV5-1 and J usage is TRBJ2-7, with a tentative D call TRBD2 (5 bases). The CDR3 is made up of 15 amino acids. V lost 0 bases, J lost 6 bases, and 16 bases lay in between. CDR1 is SGHRS, CDR2 YFSETQ, per germline.

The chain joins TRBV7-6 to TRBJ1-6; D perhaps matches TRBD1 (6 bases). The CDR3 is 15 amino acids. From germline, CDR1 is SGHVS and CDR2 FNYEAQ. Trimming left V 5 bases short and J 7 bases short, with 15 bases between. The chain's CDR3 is CASSPLGHENSPLHF. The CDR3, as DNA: TGTGCCAGCAGCCCCTTGGGACATGAAAATTCACCCCTCCACTTT.

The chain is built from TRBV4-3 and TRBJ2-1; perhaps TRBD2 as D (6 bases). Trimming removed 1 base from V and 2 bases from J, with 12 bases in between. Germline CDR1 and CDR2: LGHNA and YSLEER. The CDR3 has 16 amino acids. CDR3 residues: CASSQAAGSAYNEQFF. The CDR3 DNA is TGCGCCAGCAGCCAAGCGGCGGGGAGCGCCTACAATGAGCAGTTCTTC.

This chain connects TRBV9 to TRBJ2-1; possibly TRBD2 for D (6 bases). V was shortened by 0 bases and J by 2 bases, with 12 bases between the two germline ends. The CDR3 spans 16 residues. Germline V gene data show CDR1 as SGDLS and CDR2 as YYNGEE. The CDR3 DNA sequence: TGTGCCAGCAGCGTAGAGGCGGCGGGGACCTACAATGAGCAGTTCTTC. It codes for CASSVEAAGTYNEQFF.

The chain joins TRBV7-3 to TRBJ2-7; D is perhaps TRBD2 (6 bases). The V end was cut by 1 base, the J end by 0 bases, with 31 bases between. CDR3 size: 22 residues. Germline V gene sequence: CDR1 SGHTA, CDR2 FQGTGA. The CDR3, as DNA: TGTGCCAGCAGCTTAATATTACCCCGGCTAGCGCAAACCAAAAGCAACTCCTACGAGCAGTACTTC. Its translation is CASSLILPRLAQTKSNSYEQYF.

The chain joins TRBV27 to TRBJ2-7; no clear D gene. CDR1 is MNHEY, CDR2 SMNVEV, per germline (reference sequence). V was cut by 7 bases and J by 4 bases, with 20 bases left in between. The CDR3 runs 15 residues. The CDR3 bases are TGTGCCAGCAAACCCCCGTTTCCAGGCAAATACGAGCAGTACTTC. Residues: CASKPPFPGKYEQYF.

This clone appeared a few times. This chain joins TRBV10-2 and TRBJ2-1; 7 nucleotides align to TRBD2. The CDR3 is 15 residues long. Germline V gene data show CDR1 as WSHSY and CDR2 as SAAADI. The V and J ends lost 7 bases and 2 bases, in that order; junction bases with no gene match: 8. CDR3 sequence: CASTDPGTTYNEQFF. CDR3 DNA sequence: TGCGCCAGCACCGACCCCGGGACTACCTACAATGAGCAGTTCTTC.

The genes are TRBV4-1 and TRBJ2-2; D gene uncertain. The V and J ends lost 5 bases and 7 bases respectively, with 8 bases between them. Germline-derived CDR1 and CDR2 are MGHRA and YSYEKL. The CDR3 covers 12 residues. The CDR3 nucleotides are TGCGCCAGCAGCATAGTTTTCGGGGAGCTGTTTTTT. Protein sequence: CASSIVFGELFF.

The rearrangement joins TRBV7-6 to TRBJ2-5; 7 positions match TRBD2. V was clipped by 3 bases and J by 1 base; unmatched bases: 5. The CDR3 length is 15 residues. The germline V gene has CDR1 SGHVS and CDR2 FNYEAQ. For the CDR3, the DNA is TGTGCCAGCAGCTTGATGGGCGGGGGCCAAGAGACCCAGTACTTC. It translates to CASSLMGGGQETQYF.

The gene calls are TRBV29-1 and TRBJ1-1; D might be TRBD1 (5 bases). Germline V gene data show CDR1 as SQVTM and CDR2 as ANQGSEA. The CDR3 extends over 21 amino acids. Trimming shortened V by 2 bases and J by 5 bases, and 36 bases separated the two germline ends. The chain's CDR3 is CSVERRLQRGGPRVPETEAFF. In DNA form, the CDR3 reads TGCAGCGTTGAAAGACGGCTACAGAGGGGAGGCCCCCGGGTGCCAGAGACTGAAGCTTTCTTT.

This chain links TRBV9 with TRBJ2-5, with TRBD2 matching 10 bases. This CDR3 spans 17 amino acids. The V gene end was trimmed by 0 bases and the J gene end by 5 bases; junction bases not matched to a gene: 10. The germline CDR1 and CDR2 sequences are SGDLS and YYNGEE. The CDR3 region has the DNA TGTGCCAGCAGCGTAGATCCAGCGGGGGGGCCAAGGGAGACCCAGTACTTC. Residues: CASSVDPAGGPRETQYF.